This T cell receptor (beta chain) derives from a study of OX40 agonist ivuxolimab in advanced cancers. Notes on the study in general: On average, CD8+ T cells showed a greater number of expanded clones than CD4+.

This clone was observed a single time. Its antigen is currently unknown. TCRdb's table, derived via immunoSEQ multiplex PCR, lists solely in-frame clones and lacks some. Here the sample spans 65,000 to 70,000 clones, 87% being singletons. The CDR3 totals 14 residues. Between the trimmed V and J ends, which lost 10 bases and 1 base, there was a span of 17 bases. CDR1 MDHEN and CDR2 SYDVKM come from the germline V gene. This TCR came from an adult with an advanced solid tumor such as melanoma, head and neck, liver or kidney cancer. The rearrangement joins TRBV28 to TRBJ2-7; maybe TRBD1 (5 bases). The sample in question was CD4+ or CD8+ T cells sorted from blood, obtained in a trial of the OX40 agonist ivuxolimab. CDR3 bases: TGTGCCACTCAGGGTTTCAGCGCGTCCTACGAGCAGTACTTC. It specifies CATQGFSASYEQYF.